This paragraph covers one T cell receptor beta chain sequence. Germline V gene sequence: CDR1 LGHDT, CDR2 YNNKEL (reference sequence). Between the trimmed V and J ends, which lost 1 base and 5 bases, there was a span of 11 bases. This CDR3 comprises 14 residues. The authors' processing: By means of reference gene primer amplification, nucleated cell counts were estimated. Data came from immunoSEQ multiplex PCR; TCRdb stores just in-frame clones and leaves some out. The V and J calls and clone size are taken from that table; D and trimming were inferred from the DNA. The sample lists about 150,000 clones, roughly 81% seen once, with about 2.8% in the top ten. The data derive from a study of blood T cell repertoires in COVID-19. At the level of the study: Some COVID-19 samples were acute and others convalescent; all came from the United States, Italy and Spain. The analysed material was cDNA or gDNA that came from T cells, B-cell-depleted T cells, or PBMCs.

The sequencing sample was made of peripheral blood. This chain uses TRBV3-1 (or the pseudogene TRBV3-2) with TRBJ1-1; D may be TRBD1 (6 bases). The TCR originated in a human donor with acute or convalescent COVID-19. The donor label of this sample is uncertain. The CDR3 loop is CASSQGRGGTEAFF. CDR3 sequence (DNA): TGTGCCAGCAGCCAAGGTAGGGGGGGAACTGAAGCTTTCTTT.